This T cell receptor beta chain was recovered during a study of T cells in Graves' hyperthyroidism and ophthalmopathy. Background on the study: Peripheral blood was obtained at initial diagnosis, preceding any treatment. Findings and limits, study-wide: Patients with ophthalmopathy were separated from those with stable hyperthyroidism by a 13 V-J model.

CDR1 and CDR2 (germline): SGHVS, FQNEAQ. The CDR3 sequence is 17 residues long. Trimming removed 0 bases at V and 2 bases at J, with 17 bases between. This clonotype was found a few times. Its target is not known. Template material for amplifying TCR beta CDR3 regions consisted of RNA transcripts. The HTBI primer set drove a first-round RT-PCR of the TCR CDR3. Via MiXCR, TCRdb re-called the multiplex PCR reads, giving one row per CDR3 protein. The data contain approximately 410,000 distinct CDR3 sequences, roughly an eighth of them singletons. The sequence was obtained from a woman aged 18-29 years with Graves' hyperthyroidism. V gene TRBV7-8 combines with J gene TRBJ2-7, with TRBD1 as a possible D gene (8 bases). The specimen sequenced was blood. The CDR3 DNA reads TGTGCCAGCAGCTTAGCGCGGTACAGGGGGGGACCCTACGAGCAGTACTTC. Protein sequence: CASSLARYRGGPYEQYF. Variable domain in full (rest from reference TRBV7-8 and TRBJ2-7): GAGVSQSPRYKVAKRGQDVALRCDPISGHVSLFWYQQALGQGPEFLTYFQNEAQLDKSGLPSDRFFAERPEGSVSTLKIQRTQQEDSAVYLCASSLARYRGGPYEQYFGPGTRLTVT.